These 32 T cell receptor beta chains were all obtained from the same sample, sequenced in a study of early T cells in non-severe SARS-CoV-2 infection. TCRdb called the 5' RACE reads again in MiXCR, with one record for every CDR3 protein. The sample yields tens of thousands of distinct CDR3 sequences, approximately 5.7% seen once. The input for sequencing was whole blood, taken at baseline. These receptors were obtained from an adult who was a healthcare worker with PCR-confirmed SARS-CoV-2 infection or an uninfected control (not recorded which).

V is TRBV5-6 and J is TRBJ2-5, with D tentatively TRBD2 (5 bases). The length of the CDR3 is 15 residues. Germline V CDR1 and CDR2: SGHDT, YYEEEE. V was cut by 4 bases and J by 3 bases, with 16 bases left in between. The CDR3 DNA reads TGTGCCAGCAGCCCACGGGGAGTCCTAGAAGAGACCCAGTACTTC. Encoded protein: CASSPRGVLEETQYF.

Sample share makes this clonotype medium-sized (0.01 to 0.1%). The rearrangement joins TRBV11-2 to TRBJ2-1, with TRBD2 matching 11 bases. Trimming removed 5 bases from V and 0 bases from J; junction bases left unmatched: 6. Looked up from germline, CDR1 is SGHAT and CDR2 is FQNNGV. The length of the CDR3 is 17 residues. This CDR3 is CASSQVGLAGSYNEQFF. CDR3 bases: TGTGCCAGCAGCCAAGTCGGACTAGCGGGCTCCTACAATGAGCAGTTCTTC.

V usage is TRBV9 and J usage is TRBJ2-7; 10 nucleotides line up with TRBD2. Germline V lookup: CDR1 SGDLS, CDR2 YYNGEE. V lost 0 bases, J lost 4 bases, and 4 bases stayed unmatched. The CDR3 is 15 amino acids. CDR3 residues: CASSVESGREYEQYF. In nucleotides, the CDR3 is TGTGCCAGCAGCGTAGAGAGCGGGAGGGAGTACGAGCAGTACTTC.

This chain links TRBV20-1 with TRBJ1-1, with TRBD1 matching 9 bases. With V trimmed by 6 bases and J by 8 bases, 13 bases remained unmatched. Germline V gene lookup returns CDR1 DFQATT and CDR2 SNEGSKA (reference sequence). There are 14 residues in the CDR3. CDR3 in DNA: TGCAGTGCGTTCACCGGGACAGGGACCCCCGAAGCTTTCTTT. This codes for CSAFTGTGTPEAFF.

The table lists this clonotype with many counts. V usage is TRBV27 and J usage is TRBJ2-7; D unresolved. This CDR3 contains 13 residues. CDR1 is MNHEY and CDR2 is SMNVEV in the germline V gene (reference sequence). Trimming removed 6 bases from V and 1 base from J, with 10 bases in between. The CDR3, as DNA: TGTGCCAGCAGCGTCACAAGGTCCTACGAGCAGTACTTC. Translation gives CASSVTRSYEQYF.

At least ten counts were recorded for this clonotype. The CDR3 sequence: CASSRGLAGRKETQYF. CDR3 bases: TGTGCCAGCAGCCGGGGACTAGCGGGTAGAAAAGAGACCCAGTACTTC. V is TRBV14 and J is TRBJ2-5; TRBD2 matches 12 bases. Germline V gene sequence: CDR1 SGHDN, CDR2 FVKESK. CDR3 length: 16 residues. V was clipped by 4 bases and J by 3 bases; unmatched bases: 6.

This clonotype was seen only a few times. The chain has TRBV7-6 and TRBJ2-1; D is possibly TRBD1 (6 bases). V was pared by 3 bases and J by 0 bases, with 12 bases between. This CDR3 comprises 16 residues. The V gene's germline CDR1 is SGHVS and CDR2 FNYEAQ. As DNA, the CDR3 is TGTGCCAGCAGCTTGACAGGTCCAAGCTCCTACAATGAGCAGTTCTTC. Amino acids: CASSLTGPSSYNEQFF. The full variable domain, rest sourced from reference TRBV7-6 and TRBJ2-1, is GAGVSQSPRYKVTKRGQDVALRCDPISGHVSLYWYRQALGQGPEFLTYFNYEAQQDKSGLPNDRFSAERPEGSISTLTIQRTEQRDSAMYRCASSLTGPSSYNEQFFGPGTRLTVL.

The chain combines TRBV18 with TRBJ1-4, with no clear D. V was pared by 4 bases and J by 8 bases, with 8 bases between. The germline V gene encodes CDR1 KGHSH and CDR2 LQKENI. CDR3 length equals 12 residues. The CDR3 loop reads CASSREREKLFF. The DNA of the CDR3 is TGTGCCAGCTCACGGGAGAGGGAAAAACTGTTTTTT.

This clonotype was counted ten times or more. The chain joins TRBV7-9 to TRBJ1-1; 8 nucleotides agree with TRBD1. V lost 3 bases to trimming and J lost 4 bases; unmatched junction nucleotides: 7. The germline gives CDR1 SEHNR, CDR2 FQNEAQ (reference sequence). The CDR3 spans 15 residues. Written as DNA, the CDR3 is TGTGCCAGCAGCTTGGGACAGGTCAGGAGCACTGAAGCTTTCTTT. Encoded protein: CASSLGQVRSTEAFF.

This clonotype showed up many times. CDR3 sequence (DNA): TGTGCCAGCAGTTACAGAGCAATACCCTCTGGGGCCAACGTCCTGACTTTC. Its translation is CASSYRAIPSGANVLTF. This chain connects TRBV6-5 to TRBJ2-6; D remains ambiguous. CDR1 and CDR2 (germline): MNHEY, SVGAGI. Deletions cut 2 bases from V and 0 bases from J, with 11 bases between. The CDR3 contains 17 residues.

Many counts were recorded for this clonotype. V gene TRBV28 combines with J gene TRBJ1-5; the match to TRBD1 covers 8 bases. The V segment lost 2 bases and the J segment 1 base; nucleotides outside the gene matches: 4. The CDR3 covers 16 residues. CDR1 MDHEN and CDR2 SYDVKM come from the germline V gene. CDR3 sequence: CASSLRQGTSNQPQHF. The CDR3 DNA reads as TGTGCCAGCAGTTTAAGACAGGGGACGAGCAATCAGCCCCAGCATTTT.

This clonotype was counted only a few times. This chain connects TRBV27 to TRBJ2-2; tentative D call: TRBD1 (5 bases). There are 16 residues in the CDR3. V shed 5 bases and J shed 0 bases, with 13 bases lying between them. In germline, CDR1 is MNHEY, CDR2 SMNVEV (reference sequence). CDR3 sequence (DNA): TGTGCCAGCAGTCTGAGACAGACTCCGAACACCGGGGAGCTGTTTTTT. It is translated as CASSLRQTPNTGELFF.

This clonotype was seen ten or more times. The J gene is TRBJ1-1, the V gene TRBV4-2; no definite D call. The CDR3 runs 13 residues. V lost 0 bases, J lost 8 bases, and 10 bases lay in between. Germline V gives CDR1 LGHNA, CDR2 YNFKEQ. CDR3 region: CASSQERSTEAFF. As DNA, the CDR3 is TGTGCCAGCAGCCAAGAGAGGAGCACCGAAGCTTTCTTT.

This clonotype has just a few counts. The CDR3 DNA reads TGTGCCAGCAGGGAAAATTCGTTCATTCAGTACTTC. This sequence encodes CASRENSFIQYF. The chain combines TRBV28 with TRBJ2-4; no clear D gene. This CDR3 comprises 12 residues. The V gene's germline CDR1 is MDHEN and CDR2 SYDVKM. The V end was cut by 6 bases, the J end by 9 bases, with 12 bases between.

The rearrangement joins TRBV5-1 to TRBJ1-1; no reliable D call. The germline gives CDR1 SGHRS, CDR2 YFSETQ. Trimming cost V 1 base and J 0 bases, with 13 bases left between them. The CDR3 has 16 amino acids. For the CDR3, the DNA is TGCGCCAGCAGCTTGAAAGGAGGGCAAATGAACACTGAAGCTTTCTTT. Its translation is CASSLKGGQMNTEAFF.

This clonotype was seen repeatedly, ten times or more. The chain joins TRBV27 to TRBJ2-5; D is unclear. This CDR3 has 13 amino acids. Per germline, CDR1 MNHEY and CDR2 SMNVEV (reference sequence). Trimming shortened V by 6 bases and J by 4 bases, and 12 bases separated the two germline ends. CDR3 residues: CASSPPWGETQYF. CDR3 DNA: TGTGCCAGCAGCCCGCCCTGGGGAGAGACCCAGTACTTC.

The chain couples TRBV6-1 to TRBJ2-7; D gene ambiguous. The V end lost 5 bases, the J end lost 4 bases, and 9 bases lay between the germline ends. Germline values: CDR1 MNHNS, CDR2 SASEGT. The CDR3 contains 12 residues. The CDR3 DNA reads TGTGCCAGCAGTTTGGGGATTTACGAGCAGTACTTC. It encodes CASSLGIYEQYF.

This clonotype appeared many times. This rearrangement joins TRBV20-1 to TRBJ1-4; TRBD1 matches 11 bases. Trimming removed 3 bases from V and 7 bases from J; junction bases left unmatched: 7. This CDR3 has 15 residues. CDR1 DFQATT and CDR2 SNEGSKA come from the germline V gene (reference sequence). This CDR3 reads CSASLPGTGGEKLFF. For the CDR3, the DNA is TGCAGTGCTAGCCTTCCCGGGACAGGGGGTGAAAAACTGTTTTTT.

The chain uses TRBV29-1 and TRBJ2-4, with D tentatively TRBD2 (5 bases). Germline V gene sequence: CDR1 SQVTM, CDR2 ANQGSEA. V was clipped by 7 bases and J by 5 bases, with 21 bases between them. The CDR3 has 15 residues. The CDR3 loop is CSAAGTPSSQNIQYF. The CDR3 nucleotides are TGCAGCGCTGCAGGCACACCGTCTAGCCAAAACATTCAGTACTTC.

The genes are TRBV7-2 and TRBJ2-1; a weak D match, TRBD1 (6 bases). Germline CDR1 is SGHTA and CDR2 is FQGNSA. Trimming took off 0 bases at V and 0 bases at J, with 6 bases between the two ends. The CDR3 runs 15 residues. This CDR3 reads CASSLARGSYNEQFF. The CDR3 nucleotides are TGTGCCAGCAGCTTAGCCAGGGGCTCCTACAATGAGCAGTTCTTC.

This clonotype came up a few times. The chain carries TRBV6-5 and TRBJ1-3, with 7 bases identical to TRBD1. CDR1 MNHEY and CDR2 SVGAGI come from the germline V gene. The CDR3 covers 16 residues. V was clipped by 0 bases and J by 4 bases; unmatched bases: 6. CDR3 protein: CASSYSTGSGGNTIYF. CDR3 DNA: TGTGCCAGCAGTTACTCGACAGGGTCAGGCGGAAACACCATATATTTT.

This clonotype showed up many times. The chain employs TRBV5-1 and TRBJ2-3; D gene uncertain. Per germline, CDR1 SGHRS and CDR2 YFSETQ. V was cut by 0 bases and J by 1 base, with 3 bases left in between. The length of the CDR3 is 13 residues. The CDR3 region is CASSLGRTDTQYF. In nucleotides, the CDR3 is TGCGCCAGCAGCTTGGGACGCACAGATACGCAGTATTTT. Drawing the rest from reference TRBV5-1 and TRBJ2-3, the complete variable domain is KAGVTQTPRYLIKTRGQQVTLSCSPISGHRSVSWYQQTPGQGLQFLFEYFSETQRNKGNFPGRFSGRQFSNSRSEMNVSTLELGDSALYLCASSLGRTDTQYFGPGTRLTVL.

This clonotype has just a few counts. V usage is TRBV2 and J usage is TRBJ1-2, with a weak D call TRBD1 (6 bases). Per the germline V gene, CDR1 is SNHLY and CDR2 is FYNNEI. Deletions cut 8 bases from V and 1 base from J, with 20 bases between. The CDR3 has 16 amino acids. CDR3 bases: TGTGCCAGCCAGCCGGGGGCCCCTCAGGTTAACTATGGCTACACCTTC. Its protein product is CASQPGAPQVNYGYTF.

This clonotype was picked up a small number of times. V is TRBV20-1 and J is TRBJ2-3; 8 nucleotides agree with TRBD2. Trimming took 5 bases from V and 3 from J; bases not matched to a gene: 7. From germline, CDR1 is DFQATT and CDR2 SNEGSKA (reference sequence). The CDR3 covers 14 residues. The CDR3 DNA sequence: TGCAGTGCTTGGCCCCGCGGGAGGACAGATACGCAGTATTTT. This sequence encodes CSAWPRGRTDTQYF.

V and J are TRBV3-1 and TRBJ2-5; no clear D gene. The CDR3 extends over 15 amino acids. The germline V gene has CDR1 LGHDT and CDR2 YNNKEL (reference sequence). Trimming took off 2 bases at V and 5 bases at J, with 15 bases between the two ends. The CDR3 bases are TGTGCCAGCAGCCAATCGGTTAGGTCCGGCGAGACCCAGTACTTC. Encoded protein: CASSQSVRSGETQYF.

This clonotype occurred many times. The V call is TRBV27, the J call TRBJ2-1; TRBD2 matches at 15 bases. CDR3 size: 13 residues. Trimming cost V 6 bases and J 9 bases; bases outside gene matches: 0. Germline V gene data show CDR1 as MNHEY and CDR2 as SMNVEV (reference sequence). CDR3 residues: CASRGLAGGEQFF. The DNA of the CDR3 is TGTGCCAGCAGGGGACTAGCGGGAGGTGAGCAGTTCTTC.

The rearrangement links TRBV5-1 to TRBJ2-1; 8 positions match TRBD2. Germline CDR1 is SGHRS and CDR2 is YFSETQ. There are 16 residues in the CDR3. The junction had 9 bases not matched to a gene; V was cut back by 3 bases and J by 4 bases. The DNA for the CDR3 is TGCGCCAGCAGCTCCTCAACTAGCGGCCTTTACAATGAGCAGTTCTTC. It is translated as CASSSSTSGLYNEQFF. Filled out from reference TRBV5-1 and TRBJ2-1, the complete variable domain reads KAGVTQTPRYLIKTRGQQVTLSCSPISGHRSVSWYQQTPGQGLQFLFEYFSETQRNKGNFPGRFSGRQFSNSRSEMNVSTLELGDSALYLCASSSSTSGLYNEQFFGPGTRLTVL.

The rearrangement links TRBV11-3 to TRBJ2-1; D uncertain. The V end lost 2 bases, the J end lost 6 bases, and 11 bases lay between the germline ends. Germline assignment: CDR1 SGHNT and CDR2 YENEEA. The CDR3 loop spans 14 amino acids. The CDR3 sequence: CASSLIALSNEQFF. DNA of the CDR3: TGTGCCAGCAGCTTAATCGCCCTAAGCAATGAGCAGTTCTTC. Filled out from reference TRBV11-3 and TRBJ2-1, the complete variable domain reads EAGVVQSPRYKIIEKKQPVAFWCNPISGHNTLYWYLQNLGQGPELLIRYENEEAVDDSQLPKDRFSAERLKGVDSTLKIQPAELGDSAVYLCASSLIALSNEQFFGPGTRLTVL.

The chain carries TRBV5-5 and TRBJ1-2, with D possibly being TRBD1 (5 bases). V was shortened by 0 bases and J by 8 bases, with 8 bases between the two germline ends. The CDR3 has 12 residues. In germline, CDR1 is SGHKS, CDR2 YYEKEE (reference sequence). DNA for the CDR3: TGTGCCAGCAGCTTGGGGACATACGGCTACACCTTC. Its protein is CASSLGTYGYTF. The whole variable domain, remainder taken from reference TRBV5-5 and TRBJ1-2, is DAGVTQSPTHLIKTRGQQVTLRCSPISGHKSVSWYQQVLGQGPQFIFQYYEKEERGRGNFPDRFSARQFPNYSSELNVNALLLGDSALYLCASSLGTYGYTFGSGTRLTVV.

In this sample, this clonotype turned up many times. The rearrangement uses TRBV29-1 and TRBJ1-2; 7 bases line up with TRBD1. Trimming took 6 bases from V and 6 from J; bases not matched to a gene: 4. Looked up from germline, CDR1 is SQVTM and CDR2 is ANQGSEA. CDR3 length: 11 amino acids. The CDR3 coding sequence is TGCAGCGTACAGGGGATGGATGGCTACACCTTC. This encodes CSVQGMDGYTF.

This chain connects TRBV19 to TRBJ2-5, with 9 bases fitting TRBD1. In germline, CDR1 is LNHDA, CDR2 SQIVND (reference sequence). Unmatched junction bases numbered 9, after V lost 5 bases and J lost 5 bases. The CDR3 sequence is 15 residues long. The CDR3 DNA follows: TGTGCCAGTAGTGCACTAACAGGGGGCGTCGAGACCCAGTACTTC. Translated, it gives CASSALTGGVETQYF.

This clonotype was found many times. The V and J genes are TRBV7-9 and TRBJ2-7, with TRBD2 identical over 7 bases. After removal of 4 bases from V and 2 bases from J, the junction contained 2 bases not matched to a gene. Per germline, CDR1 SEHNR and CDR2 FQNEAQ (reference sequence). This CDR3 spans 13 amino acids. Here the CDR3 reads CASSSTSAYEQYF. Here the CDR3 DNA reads TGTGCCAGCAGCTCAACTAGCGCCTACGAGCAGTACTTC.